Shown below are 4 T cell receptor beta chains from a single sample sequenced in a study of cytomegalovirus exposure and HLA in healthy donors (dated by TCRdb to 2016 to 2017). Receptors were amplified or captured by the immunoSEQ multiplex PCR assay. A mixture of 60 forward primers for TCR Vbeta segments and 13 reverse primers for TCR Jbeta segments was used in the multiplex PCR. What TCRdb holds here is the immuneACCESS table cut down to in-frame rearrangements. Part of the clones is not present; checked against another copy, under half of the missing clones reflect an unresolved V gene, and the others are unexplained. A total of more than 85,000 clones appear in this sample, over 60% of them only once. The ten largest account for roughly 3.5% of the sample. Sequences were obtained from PBMCs. The origin of the receptors is a male donor in good health and CMV-seropositive.

Concerning this clone: The junction does not match germline at one end; this may be a read error. J is TRBJ1-5 and V is TRBV7-7; TRBD1 aligns across 11 bases. The CDR3 runs 18 residues. Germline V gives CDR1 SSHAT, CDR2 FNYEAQ (reference sequence). In DNA, the CDR3 is TGTGCTAGCAGACTTTTCCGGGACAGGGGGGTTTCAGGTCAGCCCCAGCATTTT. It specifies CASRLFRDRGVSGQPQHF.

The CDR3 is CASSSNGRYNSPLHF. CDR3 sequence (DNA): TGTGCCAGCAGCTCGAACGGGAGGTATAATTCACCCCTCCACTTT. The V gene is TRBV7-3, the J gene TRBJ1-6; D gene unclear. V lost 4 bases and J 4 bases, leaving 11 bases between the germline ends. Per germline, CDR1 SGHTA and CDR2 FQGTGA. The CDR3 length is 15 residues. Supplemented by reference TRBV7-3 and TRBJ1-6, the full variable domain reads GAGVSQTPSNKVTEKGKYVELRCDPISGHTALYWYRQSLGQGPEFLIYFQGTGAADDSGLPNDRFFAVRPEGSVSTLKIQRTERGDSAVYLCASSSNGRYNSPLHFGNGTRLTVT.

This chain joins TRBV19 and TRBJ2-1, with D tentatively TRBD2 (5 bases). The germline V gene encodes CDR1 LNHDA and CDR2 SQIVND (reference sequence). This CDR3 has 14 amino acids. The V end lost 7 bases, the J end lost 7 bases, and 17 bases lay between the germline ends. The CDR3 loop reads CASTIAGGRNEQFF. CDR3 bases: TGTGCCAGTACGATAGCCGGAGGACGGAATGAGCAGTTCTTC.

This clone has a handful of counts. This chain connects TRBV6-5 to TRBJ1-1; no clear D gene. V dropped 2 bases and J dropped 7 bases, with 8 bases sitting between them. Germline loops: CDR1 MNHEY, CDR2 SVGAGI. There are 12 residues in the CDR3. The CDR3 loop is CASSYTTGEAFF. The CDR3 DNA follows: TGTGCCAGCAGTTACACGACGGGTGAAGCTTTCTTT.